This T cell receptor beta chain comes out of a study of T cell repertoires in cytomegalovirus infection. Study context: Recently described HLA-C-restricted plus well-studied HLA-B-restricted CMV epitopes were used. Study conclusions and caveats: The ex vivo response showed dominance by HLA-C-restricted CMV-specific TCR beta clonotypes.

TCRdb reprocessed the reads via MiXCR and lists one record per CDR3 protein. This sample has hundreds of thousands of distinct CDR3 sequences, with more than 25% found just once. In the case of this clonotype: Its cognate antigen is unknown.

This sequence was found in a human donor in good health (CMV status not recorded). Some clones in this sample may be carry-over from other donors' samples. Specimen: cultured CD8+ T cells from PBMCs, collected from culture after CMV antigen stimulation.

DNA for the CDR3: TGTGCCAGCAGACCCGGACAGGCCCATAGCACAGATACGCAGTATTTT. Its translation: CASRPGQAHSTDTQYF. This chain connects TRBV2 to TRBJ2-3, with TRBD1 identical over 7 bases. Germline-derived CDR1 and CDR2 are SNHLY and FYNNEI. The CDR3 consists of 16 residues. V lost 6 bases and J lost 0; bases outside the gene matches: 9. The full variable domain, rest sourced from reference TRBV2 and TRBJ2-3, is EPEVTQTPSHQVTQMGQEVILRCVPISNHLYFYWYRQILGQKVEFLVSFYNNEISEKSEIFDDQFSVERPDGSNFTLKIRSTKLEDSAMYFCASRPGQAHSTDTQYFGPGTRLTVL.